This T cell receptor (beta chain) was identified in a study of blood T cells in healthy people across ages. Regarding the study as a whole: TCR beta diversity, measured per million T cells, fell in a roughly linear way with age.

This clonotype has more than one count but fewer than ten. Its antigen remains unknown. The ends lost 7 bases at V and 5 bases at J; junction bases unmatched: 6. The CDR3 sequence is 13 residues long. Germline V gives CDR1 KGHDR, CDR2 SFDVKD. PCR was performed a second time for roughly 6 to 12 cycles using a sample-barcoded 5' primer and a J-beta primer mix. TCRdb processed the 5' RACE reads anew with MiXCR; each CDR3 protein has one entry. The sample lists some 1,800,000 distinct CDR3 sequences, about two fifths occurring once. The chain carries TRBV24-1 and TRBJ2-5, with TRBD1 identical over 7 bases. The receptor comes from a human donor in good health. Sequencing was done on a sample of blood. Here the CDR3 reads CATRETGKETQYF. CDR3 bases: TGTGCCACCAGGGAGACAGGGAAGGAGACCCAGTACTTC.